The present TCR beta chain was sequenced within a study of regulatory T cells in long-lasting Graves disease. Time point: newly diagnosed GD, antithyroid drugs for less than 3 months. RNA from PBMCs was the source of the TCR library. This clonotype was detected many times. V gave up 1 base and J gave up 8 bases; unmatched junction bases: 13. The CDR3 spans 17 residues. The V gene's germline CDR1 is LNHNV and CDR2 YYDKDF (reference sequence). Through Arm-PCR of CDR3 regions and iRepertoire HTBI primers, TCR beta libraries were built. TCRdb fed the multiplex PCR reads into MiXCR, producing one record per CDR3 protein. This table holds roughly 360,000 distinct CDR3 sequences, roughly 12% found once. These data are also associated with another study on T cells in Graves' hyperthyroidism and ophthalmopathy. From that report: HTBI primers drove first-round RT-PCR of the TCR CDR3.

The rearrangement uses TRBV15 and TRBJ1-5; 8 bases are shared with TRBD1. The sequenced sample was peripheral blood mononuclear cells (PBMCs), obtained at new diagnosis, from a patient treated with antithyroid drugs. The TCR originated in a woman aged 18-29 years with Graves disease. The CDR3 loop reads CATSRGESTGAVEPQHF. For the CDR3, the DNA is TGTGCCACCAGCAGAGGAGAGTCGACAGGGGCTGTGGAGCCCCAGCATTTT.